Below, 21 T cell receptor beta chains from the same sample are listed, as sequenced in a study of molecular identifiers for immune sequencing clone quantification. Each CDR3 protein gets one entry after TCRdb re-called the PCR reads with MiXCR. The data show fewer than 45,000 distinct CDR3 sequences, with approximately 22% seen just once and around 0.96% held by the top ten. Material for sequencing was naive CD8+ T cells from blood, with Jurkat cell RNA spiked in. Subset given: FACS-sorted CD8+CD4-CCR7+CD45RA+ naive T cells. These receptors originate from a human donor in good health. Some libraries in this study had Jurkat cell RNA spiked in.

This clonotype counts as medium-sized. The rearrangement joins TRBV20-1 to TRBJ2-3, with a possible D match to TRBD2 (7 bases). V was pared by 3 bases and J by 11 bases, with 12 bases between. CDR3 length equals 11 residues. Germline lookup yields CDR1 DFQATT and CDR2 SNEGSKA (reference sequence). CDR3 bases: TGCAGTGCTAGTTGGGGAGGGGGGCAGTATTTT. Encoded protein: CSASWGGGQYF.

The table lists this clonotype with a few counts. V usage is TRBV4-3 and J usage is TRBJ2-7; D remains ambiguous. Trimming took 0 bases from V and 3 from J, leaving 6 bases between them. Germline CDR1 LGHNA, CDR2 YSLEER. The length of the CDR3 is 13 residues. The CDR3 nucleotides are TGCGCCAGCAGCCAAGAAAGAGACTACGAGCAGTACTTC. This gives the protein CASSQERDYEQYF.

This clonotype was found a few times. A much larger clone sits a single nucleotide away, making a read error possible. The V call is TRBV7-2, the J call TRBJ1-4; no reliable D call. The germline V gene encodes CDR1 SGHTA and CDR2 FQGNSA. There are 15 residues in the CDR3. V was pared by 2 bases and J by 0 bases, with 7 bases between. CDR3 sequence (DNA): TGTGCCAGCAGCTTACCGGCAGCAACTAATGAAAAACTGTTTTTT. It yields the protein CASSLPAATNEKLFF.

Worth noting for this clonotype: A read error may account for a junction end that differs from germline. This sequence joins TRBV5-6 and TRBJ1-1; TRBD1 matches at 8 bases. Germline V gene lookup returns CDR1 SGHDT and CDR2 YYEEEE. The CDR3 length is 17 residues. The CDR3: CVSSLAASKRQGLEASF. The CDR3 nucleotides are TGTGTCAGCAGCTTGGCCGCGTCAAAGAGACAGGGGCTGGAAGCTTCCTTT.

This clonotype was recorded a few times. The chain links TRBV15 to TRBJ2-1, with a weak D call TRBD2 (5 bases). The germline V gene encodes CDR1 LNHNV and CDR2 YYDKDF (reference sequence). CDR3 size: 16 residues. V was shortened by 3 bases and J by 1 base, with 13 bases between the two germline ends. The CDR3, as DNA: TGTGCCACCAGCAGTATCGGGAAAGGGTCCTACAATGAGCAGTTCTTC. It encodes CATSSIGKGSYNEQFF.

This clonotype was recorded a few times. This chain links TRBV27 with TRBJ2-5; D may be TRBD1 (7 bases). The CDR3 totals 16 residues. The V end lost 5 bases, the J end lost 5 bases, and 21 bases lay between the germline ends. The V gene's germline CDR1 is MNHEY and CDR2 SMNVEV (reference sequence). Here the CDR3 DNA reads TGTGCCAGCAGTCCCAGGGCTTCCAGGGGGGTGGAGACCCAGTACTTC. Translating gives CASSPRASRGVETQYF.

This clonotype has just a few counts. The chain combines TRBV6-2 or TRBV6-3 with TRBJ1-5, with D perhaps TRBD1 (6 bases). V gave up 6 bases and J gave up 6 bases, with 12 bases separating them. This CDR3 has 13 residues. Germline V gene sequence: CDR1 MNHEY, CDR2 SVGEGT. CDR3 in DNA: TGTGCCAGCAGAAACCAGGGGACTCAGCCCCAGCATTTT. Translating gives CASRNQGTQPQHF.

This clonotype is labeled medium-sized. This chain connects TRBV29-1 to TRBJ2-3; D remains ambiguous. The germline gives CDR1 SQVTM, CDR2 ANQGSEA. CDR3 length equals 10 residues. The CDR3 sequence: CSATGDTQYF. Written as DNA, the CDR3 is TGCAGTGCGACCGGAGATACGCAGTATTTT.

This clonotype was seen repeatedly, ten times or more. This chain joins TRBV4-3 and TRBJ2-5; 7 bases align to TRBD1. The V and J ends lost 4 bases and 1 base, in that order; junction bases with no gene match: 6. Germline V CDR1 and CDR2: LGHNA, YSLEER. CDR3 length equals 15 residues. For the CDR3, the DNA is TGCGCCAGCAGCCGAGACCCAGGGGGCCAAGAGACCCAGTACTTC. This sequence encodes CASSRDPGGQETQYF.

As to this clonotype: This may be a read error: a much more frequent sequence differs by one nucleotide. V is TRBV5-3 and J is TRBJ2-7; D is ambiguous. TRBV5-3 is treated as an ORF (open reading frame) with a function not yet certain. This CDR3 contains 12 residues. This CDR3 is CASSFVGNEQCF. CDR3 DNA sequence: TGTGCCAGCAGCTTTGTGGGGAACGAGCAGTGCTTC.

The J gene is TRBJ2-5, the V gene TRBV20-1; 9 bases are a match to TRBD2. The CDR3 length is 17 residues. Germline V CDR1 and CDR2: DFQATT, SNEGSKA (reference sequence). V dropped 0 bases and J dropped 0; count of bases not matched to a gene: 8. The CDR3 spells CSARDIPTSGYQETQYF. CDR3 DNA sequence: TGCAGTGCTAGAGATATCCCCACTAGCGGGTACCAAGAGACCCAGTACTTC.

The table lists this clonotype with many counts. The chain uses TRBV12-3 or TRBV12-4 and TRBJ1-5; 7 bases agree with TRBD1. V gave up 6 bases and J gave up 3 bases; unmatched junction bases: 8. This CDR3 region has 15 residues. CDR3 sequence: CASSHRTGYNQPQHF. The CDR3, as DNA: TGTGCCAGCAGCCATCGGACAGGATACAATCAGCCCCAGCATTTT.

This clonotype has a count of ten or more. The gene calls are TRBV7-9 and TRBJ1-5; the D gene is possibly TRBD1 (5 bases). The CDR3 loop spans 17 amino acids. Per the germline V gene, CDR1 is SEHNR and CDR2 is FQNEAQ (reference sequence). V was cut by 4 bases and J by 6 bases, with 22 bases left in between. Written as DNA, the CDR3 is TGTGCCAGCAGCTCCTTAGTGGGGGAAGGGGCGGTTCAGCCCCAGCATTTT. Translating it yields CASSSLVGEGAVQPQHF. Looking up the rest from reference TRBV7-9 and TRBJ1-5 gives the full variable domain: DTGVSQNPRHKITKRGQNVTFRCDPISEHNRLYWYRQTLGQGPEFLTYFQNEAQLEKSRLLSDRFSAERPKGSFSTLEIQRTEQGDSAMYLCASSSLVGEGAVQPQHFGDGTRLSIL.

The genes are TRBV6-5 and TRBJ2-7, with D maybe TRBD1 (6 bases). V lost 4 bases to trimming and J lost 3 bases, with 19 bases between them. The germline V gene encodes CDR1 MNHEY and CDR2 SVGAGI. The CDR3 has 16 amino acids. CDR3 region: CASSSLQGGRFYEQYF. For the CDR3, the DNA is TGTGCCAGCAGTTCGCTACAAGGGGGACGGTTCTACGAGCAGTACTTC.

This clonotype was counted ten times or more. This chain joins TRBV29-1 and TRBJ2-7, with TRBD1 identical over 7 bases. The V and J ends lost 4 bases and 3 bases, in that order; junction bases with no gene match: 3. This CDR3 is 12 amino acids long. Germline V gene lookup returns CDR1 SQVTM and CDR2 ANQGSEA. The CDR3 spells CSVATGYYEQYF. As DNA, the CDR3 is TGCAGCGTTGCGACAGGGTACTACGAGCAGTACTTC.

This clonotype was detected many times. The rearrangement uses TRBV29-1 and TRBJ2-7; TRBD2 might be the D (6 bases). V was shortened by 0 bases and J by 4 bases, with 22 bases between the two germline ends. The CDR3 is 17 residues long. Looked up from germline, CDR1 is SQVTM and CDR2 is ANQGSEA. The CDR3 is CSVEDTIGRGKDYEQYF. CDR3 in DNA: TGCAGCGTTGAAGATACCATCGGACGGGGGAAGGATTACGAGCAGTACTTC.

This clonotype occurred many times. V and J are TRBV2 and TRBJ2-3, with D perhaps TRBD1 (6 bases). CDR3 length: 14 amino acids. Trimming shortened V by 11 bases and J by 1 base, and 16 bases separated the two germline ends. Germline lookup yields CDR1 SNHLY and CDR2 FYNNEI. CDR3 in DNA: TGTGCCTCACAGAGACGACAGGGCACAGATACGCAGTATTTT. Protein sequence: CASQRRQGTDTQYF.

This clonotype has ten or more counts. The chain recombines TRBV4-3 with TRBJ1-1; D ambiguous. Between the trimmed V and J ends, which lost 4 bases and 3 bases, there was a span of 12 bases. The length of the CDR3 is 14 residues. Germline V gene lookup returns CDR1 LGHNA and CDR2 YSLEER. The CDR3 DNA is TGCGCCAGCAGCCCTAGGCTACAAGACACTGAAGCTTTCTTT. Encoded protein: CASSPRLQDTEAFF.

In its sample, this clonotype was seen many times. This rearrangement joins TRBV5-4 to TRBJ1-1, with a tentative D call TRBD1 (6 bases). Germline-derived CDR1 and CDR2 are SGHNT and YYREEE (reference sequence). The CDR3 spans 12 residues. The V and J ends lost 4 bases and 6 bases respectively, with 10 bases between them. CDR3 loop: CASSAGVSEAFF. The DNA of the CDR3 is TGTGCCAGCAGCGCAGGGGTGTCTGAAGCTTTCTTT. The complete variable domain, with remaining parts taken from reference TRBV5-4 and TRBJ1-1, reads ETGVTQSPTHLIKTRGQQVTLRCSSQSGHNTVSWYQQALGQGPQFIFQYYREEENGRGNFPPRFSGLQFPNYSSELNVNALELDDSALYLCASSAGVSEAFFGQGTRLTVV.

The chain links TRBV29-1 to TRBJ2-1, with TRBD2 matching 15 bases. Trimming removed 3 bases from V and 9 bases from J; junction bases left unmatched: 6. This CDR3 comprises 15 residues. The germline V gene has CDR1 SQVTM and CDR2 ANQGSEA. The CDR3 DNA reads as TGCAGCGTTGACGGGACTAGCGGGAGGTGGGGTGAGCAGTTCTTC. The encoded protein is CSVDGTSGRWGEQFF.

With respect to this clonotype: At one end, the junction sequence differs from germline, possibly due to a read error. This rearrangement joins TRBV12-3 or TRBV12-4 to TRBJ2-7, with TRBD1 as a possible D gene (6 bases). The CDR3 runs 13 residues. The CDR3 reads CASREQGAYERYF. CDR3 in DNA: TGTGCCAGCAGGGAACAGGGAGCCTACGAGCGGTACTTC.